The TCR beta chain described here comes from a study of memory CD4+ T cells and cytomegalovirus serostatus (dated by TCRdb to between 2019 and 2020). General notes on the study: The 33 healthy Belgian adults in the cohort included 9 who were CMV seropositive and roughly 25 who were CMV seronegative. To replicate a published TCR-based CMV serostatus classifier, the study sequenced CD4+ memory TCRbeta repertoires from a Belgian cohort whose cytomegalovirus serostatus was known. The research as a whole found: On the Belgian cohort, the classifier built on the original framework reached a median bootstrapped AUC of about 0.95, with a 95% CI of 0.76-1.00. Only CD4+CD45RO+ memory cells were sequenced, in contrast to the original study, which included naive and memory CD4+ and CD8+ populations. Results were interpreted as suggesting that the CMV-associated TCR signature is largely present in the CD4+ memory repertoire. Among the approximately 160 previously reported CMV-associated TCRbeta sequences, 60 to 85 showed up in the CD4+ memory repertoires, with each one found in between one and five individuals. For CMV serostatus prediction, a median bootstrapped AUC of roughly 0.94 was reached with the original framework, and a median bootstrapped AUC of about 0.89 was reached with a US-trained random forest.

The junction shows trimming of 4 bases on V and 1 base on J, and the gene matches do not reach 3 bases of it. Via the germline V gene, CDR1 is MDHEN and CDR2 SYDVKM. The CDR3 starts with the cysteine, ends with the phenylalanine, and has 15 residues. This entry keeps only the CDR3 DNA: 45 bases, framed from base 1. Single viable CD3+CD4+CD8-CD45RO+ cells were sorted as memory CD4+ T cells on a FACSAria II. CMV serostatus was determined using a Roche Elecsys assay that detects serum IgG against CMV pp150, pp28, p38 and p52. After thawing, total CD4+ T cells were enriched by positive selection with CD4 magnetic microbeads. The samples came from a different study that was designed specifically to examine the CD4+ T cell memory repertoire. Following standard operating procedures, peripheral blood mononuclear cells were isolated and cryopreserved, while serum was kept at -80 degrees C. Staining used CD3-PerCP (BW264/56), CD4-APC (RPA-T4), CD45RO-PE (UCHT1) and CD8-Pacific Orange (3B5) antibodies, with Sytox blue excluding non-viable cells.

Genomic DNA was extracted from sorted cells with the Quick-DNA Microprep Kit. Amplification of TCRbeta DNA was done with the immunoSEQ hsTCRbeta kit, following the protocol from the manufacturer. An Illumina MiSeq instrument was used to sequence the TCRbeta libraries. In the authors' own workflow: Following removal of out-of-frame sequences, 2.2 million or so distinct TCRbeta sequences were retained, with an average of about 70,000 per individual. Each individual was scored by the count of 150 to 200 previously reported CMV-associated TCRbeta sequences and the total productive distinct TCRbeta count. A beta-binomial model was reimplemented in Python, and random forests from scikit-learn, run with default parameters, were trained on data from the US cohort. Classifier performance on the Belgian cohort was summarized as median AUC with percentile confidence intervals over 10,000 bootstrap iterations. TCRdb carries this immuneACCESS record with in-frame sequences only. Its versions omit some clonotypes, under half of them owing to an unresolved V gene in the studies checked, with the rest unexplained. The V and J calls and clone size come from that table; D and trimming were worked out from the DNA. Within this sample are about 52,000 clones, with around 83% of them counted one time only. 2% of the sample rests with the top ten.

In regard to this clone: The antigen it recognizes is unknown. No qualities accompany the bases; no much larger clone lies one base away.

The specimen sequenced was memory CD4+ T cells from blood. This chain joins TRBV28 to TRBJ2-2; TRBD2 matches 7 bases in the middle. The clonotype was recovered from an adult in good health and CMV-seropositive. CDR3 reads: CASSYPSGNTGELFF. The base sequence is TGTGCCAGCAGTTACCCTAGCGGGAACACCGGGGAGCTGTTTTTT.